Below, 8 T cell receptor beta chains from the same sample are listed, as sequenced in a study of radiotherapy plus CTLA-4 blockade in lung cancer. Repertoires were generated with immunoSEQ multiplex PCR, while TCRdb's copy carries only in-frame clones and drops some. The sample shows about 45,000 clones, roughly 63% of them seen only once. This material consisted of peripheral blood, taken from a patient treated with radiotherapy plus ipilimumab. The receptors here all came from a human donor with non-small cell lung cancer who had a partial response to radiotherapy plus ipilimumab.

This clone was found a few times. Relative to the germline gene, one junction end is altered; a read error may explain this. The rearrangement joins TRBV5-1 to TRBJ2-2; 10 nucleotides line up with TRBD2. The CDR3 totals 13 residues. Germline V gene lookup returns CDR1 SGHRS and CDR2 YFSETQ. The CDR3 DNA follows: TGCGCCACTAGCGGGAGCGAACACCGGGGAGCTGTTTTT. It translates to CATSGSEHRGAVF.

The chain combines TRBV9 with TRBJ1-2; D uncertain. Between the trimmed V and J ends, which lost 0 bases and 4 bases, there was a span of 10 bases. CDR3 length equals 14 residues. Germline V gene lookup returns CDR1 SGDLS and CDR2 YYNGEE. Written as DNA, the CDR3 is TGTGCCAGCAGCGTAGGTAGGGCGGGCTATGGCTACACCTTC. Translating it yields CASSVGRAGYGYTF.

The chain joins TRBV4-2 to TRBJ2-1, with 11 positions matching TRBD2. Germline V CDR1 and CDR2: LGHNA, YNFKEQ. The V gene end was trimmed by 0 bases and the J gene end by 12 bases; junction bases not matched to a gene: 10. This CDR3 has 16 residues. CDR3 in amino acids: CASSQEITLAGGGQFF. CDR3 nucleotides: TGTGCCAGCAGCCAAGAAATAACCCTAGCGGGAGGCGGGCAGTTCTTC.

This clone has just one count. CDR3 DNA: TGTGCCAGCAGTTTGGCGGGATCGTCCGAGCAGTACTTC. Protein: CASSLAGSSEQYF. This chain connects TRBV27 to TRBJ2-7; weak D call: TRBD2 (6 bases). Trimming removed 3 bases at V and 6 bases at J, with 12 bases between. The CDR3 covers 13 residues. Germline assignment: CDR1 MNHEY and CDR2 SMNVEV (reference sequence).

The genes are TRBV27 and TRBJ2-1; 7 nucleotides align to TRBD2. This CDR3 region has 17 residues. The J segment lost 6 bases and the V segment lost 2 bases, leaving 13 bases of the junction unmatched. The germline V gene has CDR1 MNHEY and CDR2 SMNVEV (reference sequence). The CDR3 reads CASSLPYGGKGSNEQFF. In DNA, the CDR3 is TGTGCCAGCAGTTTACCCTACGGGGGGAAGGGCAGCAATGAGCAGTTCTTC.

In DNA form, the CDR3 reads TGCAGCGTGAAGACAGGGTTATCCTACGAGCAGTACTTC. Translated: CSVKTGLSYEQYF. The V call is TRBV29-1, the J call TRBJ2-5; 7 bases fit TRBD1. The end of the DNA fits TRBJ2-7 better, so the J call may be wrong. CDR3 length equals 13 residues. CDR1 is SQVTM and CDR2 is ANQGSEA in the germline V gene.

The gene calls are TRBV11-2 and TRBJ2-7; 9 bases map to TRBD1. Germline CDR1 and CDR2: SGHAT and FQNNGV. V shed 4 bases and J 5 bases; nucleotides not matched to a gene: 9. CDR3 length: 15 amino acids. CDR3 amino acids: CASSSITGQGHEQYF. CDR3 DNA sequence: TGTGCCAGCAGCTCTATTACGGGACAGGGCCACGAGCAGTACTTC.

This clone has at least ten counts. This chain uses TRBV6-6 with TRBJ2-7; D is unclear. The germline gives CDR1 MNHNY, CDR2 SVGAGI (reference sequence). The V end lost 6 bases, the J end lost 3 bases, and 15 bases lay between the germline ends. The CDR3 extends over 14 amino acids. The CDR3: CASRSPLSSYEQYF. In DNA form, the CDR3 reads TGTGCCAGCAGAAGTCCTCTATCTAGCTACGAGCAGTACTTC.